This TCR beta chain is from a study of T-cell reconstitution after alpha-beta-depleted transplantation in children. The study's findings and limits: It was surviving recipient T cells and thymic progenitors that gave some patients high TCRbeta diversity at day 60. The origin of alpha-beta T cells about two months after transplant was reportedly several hundred expanded graft clones. After one year, T-cell counts and TCRbeta diversity mostly came from new T cells.

The germline gives CDR1 DFQATT, CDR2 SNEGSKA (reference sequence). V lost 3 bases and J 2 bases, leaving 7 bases between the germline ends. CDR3 size: 12 residues. As it was prepared, the TCRbeta library received unique molecular identifiers. MiXCR, applied by TCRdb to the PCR reads, yields one record per CDR3 protein. The repertoire consists of approximately 630,000 distinct CDR3 sequences, with about an eighth occurring once and the leading ten covering 0.65% to 0.9%. Ten or more counts support this clonotype. Its antigen is unidentified. The source is a girl aged 2 to 10 with congenital amegakaryocytic thrombocytopenia, due to receive a stem cell transplant. V and J are TRBV20-1 and TRBJ1-1; D is unclear. The starting material was PBMCs, obtained before TCRalphabeta/CD19-depleted stem cell transplant. CDR3 in amino acids: CSASPYNTEAFF. The DNA of the CDR3 is TGCAGTGCTAGTCCCTACAACACTGAAGCTTTCTTT.